This TCR beta chain emerged from a study of blood T cell repertoires in COVID-19. On the study more broadly: T cells, B-cell-depleted T cells, or PBMCs supplied cDNA or gDNA.

This CDR3 is built from 14 residues. J was trimmed by 6 bases and V by 4 bases; bases with no gene match: 6. Germline CDR1 is LGHDT and CDR2 is YNNKEL (reference sequence). Per the original methods: How many nucleated cells were present was estimated from reference gene primer amplification. Produced via immunoSEQ multiplex PCR; TCRdb's table is partial and in-frame only. The D gene and trimming were derived from the DNA, and the V and J assignments and clone size from that table. This table has about 150,000 clones, around 87% appearing once. Participants' own reports of clinical history determined their cohort assignment. Participants in the exposed group had met a COVID-19 case in the 2 weeks before joining the study.

The source material was PBMCs or T cells enriched from blood (not recorded which). The TCR sequence derives from a woman in her thirties or forties who had been exposed to COVID-19. J is TRBJ1-5 and V is TRBV3-1 (or the pseudogene TRBV3-2), with TRBD1 identical over 7 bases. The DNA for the CDR3 is TGTGCCAGCAGCCCGACAGGGTCGAGTCAGCCCCAGCATTTT. As protein: CASSPTGSSQPQHF.